Listed below are T cell receptor beta chains from one sample, sequenced in a study of beta chain features in type 1 diabetes. Profiling relied on immunoSEQ multiplex PCR, and the TCRdb table lists in-frame clones only, not all of them. The sample holds 120,000 to 150,000 clones, nearly 50% seen once. Sequencing was done on a sample of Tregs from blood. Receptors were obtained from a man between 18 and 29 years old in good health. Each CDR3 is given with its conserved first and last residue. A D gene is named only where the DNA matches it firmly. Not every row has a clone size; where given, it reads once, few, many or a size class.

D gene,clone size,J gene,V gene,CDR3 DNA,CDR3 protein
TRBD2,NA,TRBJ2-2,TRBV5-1,TGCGCCAGCAGCTTTGGCGGGACTAGCATTAGCACCGGGGAGCTGTTTTTT,CASSFGGTSISTGELFF
NA,few,TRBJ2-1,TRBV4-2,TGTGCCAGCAGCCAAGACGCAGGGGACAATGAGCAGTTCTTC,CASSQDAGDNEQFF
TRBD2,few,TRBJ2-3,TRBV7-9,TGTGCCAGCAGCCGAGGTCCGGGCGGGGGAACAGATACGCAGTATTTT,CASSRGPGGGTDTQYF
TRBD2,NA,TRBJ2-7,TRBV6-5,TGTGCCAGCAGTTACAGGGGATTGAGCGGGGGCGAGCAGTACTTC,CASSYRGLSGGEQYF
NA,NA,TRBJ1-1,TRBV6-1,TGTGCCAGCAGTAGCGTCTTCGGGACACCATCTGAAGCTTTCTTT,CASSSVFGTPSEAFF
TRBD1,NA,TRBJ1-1,TRBV7-9,TGTGCCAGCAGCTTGACAGGGAGCACTGAAGCTTTCTTT,CASSLTGSTEAFF
NA,few,TRBJ1-5,TRBV6-6,TGTGCCAGCAGTTATTCGGGTCAGCCCCAGCATTTT,CASSYSGQPQHF
NA,NA,TRBJ1-2,TRBV4-3,TGCGCCAGCAGCCAAGCCGGGAGTGGACCAAACTATGGCTACACCTTC,CASSQAGSGPNYGYTF
TRBD2,few,TRBJ2-1,TRBV4-3,TGCGCCAGCAGCCGACTAGCCACCTACAATGAGCAGTTCTTC,CASSRLATYNEQFF
NA,NA,TRBJ1-2,TRBV5-8,TGTGCCAGCAGCTTGGTAACAGCCTACACCTTC,CASSLVTAYTF
NA,few,TRBJ2-1,TRBV7-6,TGTGCCAGCAGCTTAGCACTTATGAGCTCCTACAATGAGCAGTTCTTC,CASSLALMSSYNEQFF
TRBD2,NA,TRBJ2-7,TRBV18,TGTGCCAGCTCACCTAGCGGGAGGGCCTCGTCCTACGAGCAGTACTTC,CASSPSGRASSYEQYF
TRBD2,few,TRBJ2-3,TRBV11-1,TGTGCCAGCAGCTCGGAGATAGCGGGAGGAGGTGATACGCAGTATTTT,CASSSEIAGGGDTQYF
TRBD2,NA,TRBJ2-7,TRBV27,TGTGCCAGCAGTTTAGCGGGAGATCCCTCCTACGAGCAGTACTTC,CASSLAGDPSYEQYF
NA,few,TRBJ2-6,TRBV7-2,TGTGCCAGCAGCTGGAGGTCTGGGGCCAACGTCCTGACTTTC,CASSWRSGANVLTF
TRBD2,few,TRBJ2-3,TRBV19,TGTGCCAGTAGTATAAGACTAGCGGGAGGCACAGATACGCAGTATTTT,CASSIRLAGGTDTQYF
TRBD1,NA,TRBJ2-7,TRBV30,TGTGCAGGCGACAGGGTGTCCCCCTACGAGCAGTACTTC,CAGDRVSPYEQYF
NA,NA,TRBJ2-7,TRBV18,TGTGCCAGCTCACCGGACAGCCACCCGGGGGGCGAGCAGTACTTC,CASSPDSHPGGEQYF
NA,few,TRBJ2-7,TRBV5-1,TGCGCCAGCAGTATCCAGGGAAGCTCCTACGAGCAGTACTTC,CASSIQGSSYEQYF
TRBD1,NA,TRBJ1-5,TRBV19,TGTGCCAGTAGAGGGGACAGGGGTTTCAATCAGCCCCAGCATTTT,CASRGDRGFNQPQHF
TRBD1,NA,TRBJ1-2,TRBV10-3,TGTGCCATCAGACTGACGGGACAGATCGATCATAACTATGGCTACACCTTC,CAIRLTGQIDHNYGYTF
TRBD2,few,TRBJ2-3,TRBV28,TGTGCCAGCAGTTTATCAGCGGGGGGGACAGATACGCAGTATTTT,CASSLSAGGTDTQYF
NA,once,TRBJ1-5,TRBV9,TGTGCCAGCAGCGTGGGGGGGGGACAGCCCCAGCATTTT,CASSVGGGQPQHF
TRBD2,NA,TRBJ2-4,TRBV19,TGTGCCAGTAGTTGGCGCCGACTCCAAGCGGGAGTTAGGAACATTCAGTACTTC,CASSWRRLQAGVRNIQYF
NA,NA,TRBJ1-1,TRBV5-1,TGCGCCAGCAGCTTGGACTTCCCCAACACTGAAGCTTTCTTT,CASSLDFPNTEAFF
TRBD1,few,TRBJ1-5,TRBV19,TGTGCCAGTAGTGGCCGACAGGGGCTCAATCAGCCCCAGCATTTT,CASSGRQGLNQPQHF
NA,few,TRBJ2-7,TRBV19,TGTGCCAGTAGTATACGGTCTCGGGCGGGCCACGAGCAGTACTTC,CASSIRSRAGHEQYF
TRBD2,NA,TRBJ2-1,TRBV29-1,TGCAGCGTAGACCTAGCGGGGCTGGGTAGGAATGAGCAGTTCTTC,CSVDLAGLGRNEQFF
TRBD1,few,TRBJ1-4,TRBV7-9,TGTGCCAGCAGCCTAGGGGGACAGGGGGACGAAAAACTGTTTTTT,CASSLGGQGDEKLFF
NA,few,TRBJ1-1,TRBV29-1,TGCAGCGTTGAACATCAGGTGACTGAAGCTTTCTTT,CSVEHQVTEAFF